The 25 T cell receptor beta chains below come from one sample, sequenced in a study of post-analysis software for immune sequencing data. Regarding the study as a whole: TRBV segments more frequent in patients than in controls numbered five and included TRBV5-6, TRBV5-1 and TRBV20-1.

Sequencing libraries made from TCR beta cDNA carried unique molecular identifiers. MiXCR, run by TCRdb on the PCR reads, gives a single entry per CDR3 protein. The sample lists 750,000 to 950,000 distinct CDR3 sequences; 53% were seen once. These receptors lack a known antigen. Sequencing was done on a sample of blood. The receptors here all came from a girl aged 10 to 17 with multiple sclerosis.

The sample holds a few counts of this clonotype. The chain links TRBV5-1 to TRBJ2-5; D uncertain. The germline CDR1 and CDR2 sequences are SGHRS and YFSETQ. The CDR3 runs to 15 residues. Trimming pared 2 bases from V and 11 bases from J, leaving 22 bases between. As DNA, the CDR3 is TGCGCCAGCAGCTTTATGAGGAACTCCTACAATGAGCAGTACTTC. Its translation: CASSFMRNSYNEQYF.

CDR3 residues: CASSLVRLGQETQYF. As DNA, the CDR3 is TGTGCCAGCAGCTTAGTTCGGCTAGGTCAAGAGACCCAGTACTTC. The V call is TRBV7-6, the J call TRBJ2-5, with D unclear. The CDR3 is made up of 15 amino acids. Trimming removed 1 base at V and 2 bases at J, with 11 bases between. Per germline, CDR1 SGHVS and CDR2 FNYEAQ.

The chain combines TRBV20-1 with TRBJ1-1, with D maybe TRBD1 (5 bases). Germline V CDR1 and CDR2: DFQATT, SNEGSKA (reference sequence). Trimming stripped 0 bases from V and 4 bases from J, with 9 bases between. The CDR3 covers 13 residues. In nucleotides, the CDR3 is TGCAGTGCTAGAGACAGGGTACGCACTGAAGCTTTCTTT. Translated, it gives CSARDRVRTEAFF.

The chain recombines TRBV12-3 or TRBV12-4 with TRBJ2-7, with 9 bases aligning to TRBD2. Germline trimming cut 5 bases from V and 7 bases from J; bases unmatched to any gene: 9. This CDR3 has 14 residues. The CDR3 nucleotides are TGTGCCAGCAGTGTTAGCGGGGGAGCCTGGGAGCAGTACTTC. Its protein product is CASSVSGGAWEQYF.

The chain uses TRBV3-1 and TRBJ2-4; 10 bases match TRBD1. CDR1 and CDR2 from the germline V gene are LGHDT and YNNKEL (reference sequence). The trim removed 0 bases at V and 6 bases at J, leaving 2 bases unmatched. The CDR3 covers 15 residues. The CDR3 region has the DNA TGTGCCAGCAGCCAAGAATGGACAGGGGGAAACATTCAGTACTTC. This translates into CASSQEWTGGNIQYF.

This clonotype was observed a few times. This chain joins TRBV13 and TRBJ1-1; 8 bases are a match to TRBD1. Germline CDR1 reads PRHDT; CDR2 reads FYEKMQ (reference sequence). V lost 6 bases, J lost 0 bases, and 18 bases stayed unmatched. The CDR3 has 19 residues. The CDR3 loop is CASSRGFAGGDRLNTEAFF. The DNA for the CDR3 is TGTGCCAGCAGTCGTGGTTTCGCAGGGGGCGACAGGCTGAACACTGAAGCTTTCTTT.

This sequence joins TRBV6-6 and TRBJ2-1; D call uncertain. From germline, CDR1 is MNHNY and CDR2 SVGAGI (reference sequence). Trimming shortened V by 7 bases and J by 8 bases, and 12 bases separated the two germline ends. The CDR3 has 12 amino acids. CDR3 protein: CASNDPFDEQFF. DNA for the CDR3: TGTGCCAGCAACGACCCCTTCGATGAGCAGTTCTTC.

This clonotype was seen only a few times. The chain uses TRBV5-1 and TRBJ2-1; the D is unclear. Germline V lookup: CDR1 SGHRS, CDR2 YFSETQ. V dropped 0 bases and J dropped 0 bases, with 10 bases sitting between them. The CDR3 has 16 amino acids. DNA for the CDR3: TGCGCCAGCAGCTTGGCGGGTCCGAGCTCCTACAATGAGCAGTTCTTC. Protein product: CASSLAGPSSYNEQFF.

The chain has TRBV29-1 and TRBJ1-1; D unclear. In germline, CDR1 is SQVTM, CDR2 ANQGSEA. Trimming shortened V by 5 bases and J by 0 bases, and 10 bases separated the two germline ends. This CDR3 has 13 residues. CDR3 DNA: TGCAGCGTTAGCCAGGACCTGAACACTGAAGCTTTCTTT. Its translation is CSVSQDLNTEAFF.

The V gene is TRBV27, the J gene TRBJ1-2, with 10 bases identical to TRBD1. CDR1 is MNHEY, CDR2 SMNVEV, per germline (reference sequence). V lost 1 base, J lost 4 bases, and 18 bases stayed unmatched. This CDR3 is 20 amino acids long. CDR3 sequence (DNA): TGTGCCAGCAGTTTATTAGGACTAACAAGGCCGGGACAGGGGCCCTATGGCTACACCTTC. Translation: CASSLLGLTRPGQGPYGYTF.

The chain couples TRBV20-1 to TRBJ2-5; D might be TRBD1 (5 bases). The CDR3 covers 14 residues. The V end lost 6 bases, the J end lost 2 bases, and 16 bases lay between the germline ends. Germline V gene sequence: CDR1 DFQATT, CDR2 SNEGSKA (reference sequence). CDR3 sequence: CSAVPGYDQETQYF. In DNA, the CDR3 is TGCAGTGCCGTCCCAGGGTACGATCAAGAGACCCAGTACTTC.

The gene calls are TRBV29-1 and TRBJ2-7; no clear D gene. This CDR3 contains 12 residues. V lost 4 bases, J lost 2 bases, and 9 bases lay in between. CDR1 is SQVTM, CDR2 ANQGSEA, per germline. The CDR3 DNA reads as TGCAGCGTTGGTGGTAGCACCTACGAGCAGTACTTC. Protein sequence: CSVGGSTYEQYF.

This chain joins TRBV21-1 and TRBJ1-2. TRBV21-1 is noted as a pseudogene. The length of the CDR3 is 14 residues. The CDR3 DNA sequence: TGTGCCAGCAGCGCCGGACGGTCGAAGGGTGGCTACACCTTC. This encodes CASSAGRSKGGYTF.

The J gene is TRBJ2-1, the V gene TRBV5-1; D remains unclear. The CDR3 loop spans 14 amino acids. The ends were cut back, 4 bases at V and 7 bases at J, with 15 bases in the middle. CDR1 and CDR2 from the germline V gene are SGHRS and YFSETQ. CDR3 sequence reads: CASSLPTVVNEQFF. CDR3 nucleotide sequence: TGCGCCAGCAGCCTCCCTACCGTGGTGAATGAGCAGTTCTTC.

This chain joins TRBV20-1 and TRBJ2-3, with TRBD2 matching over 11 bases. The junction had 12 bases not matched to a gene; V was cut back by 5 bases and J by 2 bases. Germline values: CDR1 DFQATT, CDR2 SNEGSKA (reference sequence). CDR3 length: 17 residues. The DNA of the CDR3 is TGCAGTGCTCCCGAGGGTACTAGCGGGGGATACACAGATACGCAGTATTTT. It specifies CSAPEGTSGGYTDTQYF.

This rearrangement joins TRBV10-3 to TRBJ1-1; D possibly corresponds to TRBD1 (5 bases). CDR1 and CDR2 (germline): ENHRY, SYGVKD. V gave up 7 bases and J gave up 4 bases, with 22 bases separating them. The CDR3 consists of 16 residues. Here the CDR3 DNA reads TGTGCCATCACCCCGACGAGAACAGGCAACACCACTGAAGCTTTCTTT. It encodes CAITPTRTGNTTEAFF.

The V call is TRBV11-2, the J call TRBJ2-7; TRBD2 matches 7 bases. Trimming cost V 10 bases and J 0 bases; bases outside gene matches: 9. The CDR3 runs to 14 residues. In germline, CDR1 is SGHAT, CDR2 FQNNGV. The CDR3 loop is CATLGGESSYEQYF. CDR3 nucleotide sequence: TGTGCCACCCTGGGGGGGGAGAGCTCCTACGAGCAGTACTTC.

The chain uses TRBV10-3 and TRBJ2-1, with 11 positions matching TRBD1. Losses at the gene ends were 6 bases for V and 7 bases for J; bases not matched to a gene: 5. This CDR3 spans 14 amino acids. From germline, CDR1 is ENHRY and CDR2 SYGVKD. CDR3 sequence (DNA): TGTGCCATCAGCGACGGGACAGGGGGGAATGAGCAGTTCTTC. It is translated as CAISDGTGGNEQFF.

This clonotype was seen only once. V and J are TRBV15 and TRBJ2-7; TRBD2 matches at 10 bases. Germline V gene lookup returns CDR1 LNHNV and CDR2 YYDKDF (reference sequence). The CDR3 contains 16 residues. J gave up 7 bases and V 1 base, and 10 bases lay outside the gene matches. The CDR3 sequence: CATSRGGLAGVEEQYF. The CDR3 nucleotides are TGTGCCACCAGCAGAGGGGGGCTAGCGGGAGTGGAAGAGCAGTACTTC.

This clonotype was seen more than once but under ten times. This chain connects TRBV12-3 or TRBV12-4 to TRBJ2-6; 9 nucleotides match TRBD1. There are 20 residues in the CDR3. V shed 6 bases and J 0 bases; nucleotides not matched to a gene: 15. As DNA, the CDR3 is TGTGCCAGCAGACCCCCGGGGGACAGGGAACACCCCTCTGGGGCCAACGTCCTGACTTTC. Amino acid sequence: CASRPPGDREHPSGANVLTF.

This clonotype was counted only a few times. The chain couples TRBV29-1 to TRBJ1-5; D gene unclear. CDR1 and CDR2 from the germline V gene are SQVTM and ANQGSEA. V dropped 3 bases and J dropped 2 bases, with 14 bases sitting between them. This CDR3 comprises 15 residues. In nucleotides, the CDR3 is TGCAGCGTTGATTGGAGCGAAGTGGGCAATCAGCCCCAGCATTTT. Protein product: CSVDWSEVGNQPQHF.

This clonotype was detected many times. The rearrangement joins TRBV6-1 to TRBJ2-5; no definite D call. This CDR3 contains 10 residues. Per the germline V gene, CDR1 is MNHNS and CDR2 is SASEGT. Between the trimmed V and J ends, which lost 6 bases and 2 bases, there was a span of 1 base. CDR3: CASRQETQYF. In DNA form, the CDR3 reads TGTGCCAGCAGACAAGAGACCCAGTACTTC.

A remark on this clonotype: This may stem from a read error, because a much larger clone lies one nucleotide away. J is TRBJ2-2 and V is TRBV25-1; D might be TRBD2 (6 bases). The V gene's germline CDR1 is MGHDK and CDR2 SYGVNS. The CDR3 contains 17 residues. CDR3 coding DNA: TGTGCCAGCAGTAAACACACGGGGAGGAAATTGTCTGGGGAGCGGTTTTTT. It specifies CASSKHTGRKLSGERFF.

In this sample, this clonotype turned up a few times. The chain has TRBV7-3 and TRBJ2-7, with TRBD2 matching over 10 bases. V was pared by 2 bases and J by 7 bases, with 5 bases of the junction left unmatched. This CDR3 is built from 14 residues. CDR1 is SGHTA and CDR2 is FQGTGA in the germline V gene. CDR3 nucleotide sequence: TGTGCCAGCAGCTTACTAGCGGGAGCAGGGGAGCAGTACTTC. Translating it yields CASSLLAGAGEQYF.

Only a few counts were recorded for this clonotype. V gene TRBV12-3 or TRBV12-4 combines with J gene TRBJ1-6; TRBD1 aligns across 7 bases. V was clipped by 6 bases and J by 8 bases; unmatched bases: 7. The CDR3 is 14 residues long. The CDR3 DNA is TGTGCCAGCAGCATACAGGGGTCGGATTCACCCCTCCACTTT. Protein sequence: CASSIQGSDSPLHF.